The sequence of this T cell receptor (beta chain) was determined in a study of T cells in Graves' hyperthyroidism and ophthalmopathy. Study outcomes and limitations: Clonotypes that were expanded in thyroid above 0.001 mostly appeared in blood too.

Amplified TCR beta CDR3 regions came from RNA transcripts. During a first-round RT-PCR of the TCR CDR3, the HTBI primer set was used. Via MiXCR, TCRdb re-called the multiplex PCR reads, giving one row per CDR3 protein. This sample has 450,000 to 550,000 distinct CDR3 sequences, with around a quarter found just once. Lactation, pregnancy, other autoimmune disease or uncontrolled infection excluded patients. This CDR3 spans 17 amino acids. With 5 bases removed from V and 2 bases from J, the gap between germline ends came to 19 bases. Germline V gene sequence: CDR1 LNHDA, CDR2 SQIVND (reference sequence). This clonotype was observed many times. Its specificity is unknown.

This sequence originates from a woman aged 25 to 39 with Graves' ophthalmopathy. Material: blood. The V and J genes are TRBV19 and TRBJ1-5, with D unresolved. The CDR3 bases are TGTGCCAGTAGTGCCACACGATACACGTTCGGCAATCAGCCCCAGCATTTT. As protein: CASSATRYTFGNQPQHF.